These 17 T cell receptor beta chains were all obtained from the same sample, sequenced in a study of cytomegalovirus exposure and HLA in healthy donors. A multiplex PCR was run with 60 Vbeta primers and 13 Jbeta primers. Profiled with immunoSEQ multiplex PCR; TCRdb holds only in-frame clones, not every one. The sample carries roughly 180,000 clones, around four fifths recorded once. Sequencing was done on a sample of PBMCs. The receptors derive from a woman in her thirties in good health and CMV-seronegative.

V is TRBV4-3 and J is TRBJ2-3, with D possibly TRBD2 on 5 matching bases. V shed 1 base and J shed 0 bases, with 14 bases lying between them. The CDR3 totals 17 residues. Germline V gene data show CDR1 as LGHNA and CDR2 as YSLEER. The DNA of the CDR3 is TGCGCCAGCAGCCAAGTACGTGTGGAGGATAGCACAGATACGCAGTATTTT. Its translation: CASSQVRVEDSTDTQYF.

The chain recombines TRBV10-3 with TRBJ2-5; tentatively, D is TRBD1 (7 bases). CDR3 length equals 12 residues. V was shortened by 5 bases and J by 5 bases, with 9 bases between the two germline ends. CDR1 and CDR2 from the germline V gene are ENHRY and SYGVKD. The CDR3, as DNA: TGTGCCATCAGTCCAGGGGGGGAGACCCAGTACTTC. Translated, it gives CAISPGGETQYF.

The chain couples TRBV27 to TRBJ1-2; 7 bases align to TRBD1. The CDR3 has 18 residues. The germline V gene encodes CDR1 MNHEY and CDR2 SMNVEV (reference sequence). The J segment lost 4 bases and the V segment lost 0 bases, leaving 14 bases of the junction unmatched. The CDR3 nucleotides read TGTGCCAGCAGTTTATCGGCAGGGGGGACTGGTAAGCCCTATGGCTACACCTTC. This translates into CASSLSAGGTGKPYGYTF.

This rearrangement joins TRBV13 to TRBJ2-1, with D possibly being TRBD2 (5 bases). V lost 0 bases and J 5 bases, leaving 11 bases between the germline ends. The germline CDR1 and CDR2 sequences are PRHDT and FYEKMQ (reference sequence). This CDR3 is 15 amino acids long. CDR3 sequence reads: CASSLGRAENNEQFF. CDR3 DNA sequence: TGTGCCAGCAGCTTAGGGCGAGCGGAAAACAATGAGCAGTTCTTC. The complete variable domain, with remaining parts taken from reference TRBV13 and TRBJ2-1, reads AAGVIQSPRHLIKEKRETATLKCYPIPRHDTVYWYQQGPGQDPQFLISFYEKMQSDKGSIPDRFSAQQFSDYHSELNMSSLELGDSALYFCASSLGRAENNEQFFGPGTRLTVL.

V is TRBV5-6 and J is TRBJ2-5; unclear D gene. In germline, CDR1 is SGHDT, CDR2 YYEEEE. The V and J ends lost 5 bases and 4 bases respectively, with 12 bases between them. The CDR3 runs 13 residues. CDR3 coding DNA: TGTGCCAGCAGGTCCGTACGAGGAGAGACCCAGTACTTC. Its translation is CASRSVRGETQYF.

The count of this clone is one. The chain combines TRBV21-1 with TRBJ1-5. TRBV21-1 is flagged as a pseudogene. The CDR3 has 16 residues. CDR3: CASSKVGGSSNQPQHF. The DNA for the CDR3 is TGTGCCAGCAGCAAAGTCGGGGGATCTAGCAATCAGCCCCAGCATTTT.

The chain combines TRBV7-3 with TRBJ2-5; 7 nucleotides align to TRBD2. Losses at the gene ends were 5 bases for V and 2 bases for J; bases not matched to a gene: 2. The CDR3 is 13 residues long. Germline V lookup: CDR1 SGHTA, CDR2 FQGTGA. The CDR3 reads CASSRTRQETQYF. In DNA form, the CDR3 reads TGTGCCAGCAGCAGGACTAGACAAGAGACCCAGTACTTC. The full variable domain, its missing parts supplied by reference TRBV7-3 and TRBJ2-5, is GAGVSQTPSNKVTEKGKYVELRCDPISGHTALYWYRQSLGQGPEFLIYFQGTGAADDSGLPNDRFFAVRPEGSVSTLKIQRTERGDSAVYLCASSRTRQETQYFGPGTRLLVL.

This clone was counted only a few times. The chain uses TRBV14 and TRBJ2-7; D possibly corresponds to TRBD1 (5 bases). Germline-derived CDR1 and CDR2 are SGHDN and FVKESK. V dropped 5 bases and J dropped 0 bases, with 20 bases sitting between them. The CDR3 is 17 amino acids. The CDR3 region has the DNA TGTGCCAGCAGCGGTACAGACAGTGGAGCTAGCTCCTACGAGCAGTACTTC. Protein sequence: CASSGTDSGASSYEQYF.

This clone was found a few times. The chain has TRBV2 and TRBJ1-1, with D perhaps matching TRBD1 (5 bases). Germline V gene data show CDR1 as SNHLY and CDR2 as FYNNEI. CDR3 length: 15 amino acids. V was clipped by 1 base and J by 4 bases, with 13 bases between them. CDR3 DNA: TGTGCCAGCAGTGAAGTCGAAGGGGAACTCACTGAAGCTTTCTTT. Amino acids: CASSEVEGELTEAFF.

On this clone itself: At one boundary the junction diverges from the germline segment, which might be a read error. The V call is TRBV29-1, the J call TRBJ1-1, with 7 bases matching TRBD1. Germline assignment: CDR1 SQVTM and CDR2 ANQGSEA. CDR3 size: 13 residues. The DNA for the CDR3 is TGCAGTGTTGGGGGACAGAGCAACACTGAAGCTTTCTTT. As protein: CSVGGQSNTEAFF.

The chain combines TRBV5-6 with TRBJ2-5; 10 positions match TRBD1. Germline CDR1 SGHDT, CDR2 YYEEEE. The CDR3 extends over 17 amino acids. V dropped 5 bases and J dropped 4; count of bases not matched to a gene: 14. The CDR3 loop reads CASSQPGQGLFGETQYF. CDR3 DNA sequence: TGTGCCAGCAGTCAGCCGGGACAGGGGTTGTTTGGAGAGACCCAGTACTTC.

J is TRBJ1-2 and V is TRBV19; 8 bases fit TRBD1. The CDR3 runs to 15 residues. Germline assignment: CDR1 LNHDA and CDR2 SQIVND (reference sequence). Germline trimming cut 7 bases from V and 0 bases from J; bases unmatched to any gene: 7. The CDR3 DNA reads as TGTGCCAGTACAGGGGGCTCACTCCCTAACTATGGCTACACCTTC. It codes for CASTGGSLPNYGYTF.

A word on this clone: A junction end diverges from the germline sequence, so it may reflect a read error. The chain links TRBV5-1 to TRBJ2-3, with TRBD2 identical over 13 bases. The CDR3 is made up of 15 amino acids. Per the germline V gene, CDR1 is SGHRS and CDR2 is YFSETQ. The CDR3 reads CASSLGTSGGSLAHF. Here the CDR3 DNA reads TGCGCCAGCAGCTTGGGGACTAGCGGGGGATCCCTAGCTCACTTT.

This clone was seen a few times. The V call is TRBV6-5, the J call TRBJ2-1; 7 nucleotides align to TRBD2. This CDR3 contains 14 residues. Germline V lookup: CDR1 MNHEY, CDR2 SVGAGI. Losses at the gene ends were 3 bases for V and 4 bases for J; bases not matched to a gene: 3. The CDR3 here is CASSYGGEYNEQFF. The CDR3 bases are TGTGCCAGCAGTTATGGGGGGGAGTACAATGAGCAGTTCTTC.

The rearrangement links TRBV4-1 to TRBJ1-1; 10 nucleotides match TRBD1. V trimming: 4 bases; J trimming: 5 bases; junction bases outside the gene matches: 7. Germline V lookup: CDR1 MGHRA, CDR2 YSYEKL. The CDR3 sequence is 15 residues long. CDR3: CASSLWTGGGTEAFF. For the CDR3, the DNA is TGCGCCAGCAGCCTGTGGACAGGGGGAGGGACTGAAGCTTTCTTT.

The chain has TRBV30 and TRBJ1-4, with TRBD1 identical over 10 bases. Trimming removed 7 bases from V and 0 bases from J; junction bases left unmatched: 17. The CDR3 covers 19 residues. Germline lookup yields CDR1 GTSNPN and CDR2 SVGIG (reference sequence). The CDR3 loop is CALITSRDRGYATNEKLFF. CDR3 nucleotide sequence: TGTGCCTTGATTACCAGCCGGGACAGGGGATATGCAACTAATGAAAAACTGTTTTTT.

This chain uses TRBV27 with TRBJ2-7; 9 bases agree with TRBD2. V lost 8 bases, J lost 2 bases, and 10 bases stayed unmatched. The germline V gene encodes CDR1 MNHEY and CDR2 SMNVEV (reference sequence). This CDR3 has 15 amino acids. The CDR3 DNA reads as TGTGCCAGCGGGCTAGCGGGGCGCCTAACCTACGAGCAGTACTTC. Amino acids: CASGLAGRLTYEQYF.